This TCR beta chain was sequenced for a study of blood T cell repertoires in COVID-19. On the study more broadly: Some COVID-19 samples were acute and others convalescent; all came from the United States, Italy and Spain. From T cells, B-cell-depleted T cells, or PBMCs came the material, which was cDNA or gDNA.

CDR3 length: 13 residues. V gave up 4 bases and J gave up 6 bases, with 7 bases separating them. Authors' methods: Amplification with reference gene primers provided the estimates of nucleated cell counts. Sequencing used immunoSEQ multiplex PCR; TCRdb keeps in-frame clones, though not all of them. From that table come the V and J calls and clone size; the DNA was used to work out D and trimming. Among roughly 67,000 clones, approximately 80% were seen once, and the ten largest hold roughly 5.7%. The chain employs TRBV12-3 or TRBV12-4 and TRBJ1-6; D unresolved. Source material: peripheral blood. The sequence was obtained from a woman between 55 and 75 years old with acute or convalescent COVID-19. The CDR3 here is CASSSTINSPLHF. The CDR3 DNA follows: TGTGCCAGCAGTTCGACTATTAATTCACCCCTCCACTTT.